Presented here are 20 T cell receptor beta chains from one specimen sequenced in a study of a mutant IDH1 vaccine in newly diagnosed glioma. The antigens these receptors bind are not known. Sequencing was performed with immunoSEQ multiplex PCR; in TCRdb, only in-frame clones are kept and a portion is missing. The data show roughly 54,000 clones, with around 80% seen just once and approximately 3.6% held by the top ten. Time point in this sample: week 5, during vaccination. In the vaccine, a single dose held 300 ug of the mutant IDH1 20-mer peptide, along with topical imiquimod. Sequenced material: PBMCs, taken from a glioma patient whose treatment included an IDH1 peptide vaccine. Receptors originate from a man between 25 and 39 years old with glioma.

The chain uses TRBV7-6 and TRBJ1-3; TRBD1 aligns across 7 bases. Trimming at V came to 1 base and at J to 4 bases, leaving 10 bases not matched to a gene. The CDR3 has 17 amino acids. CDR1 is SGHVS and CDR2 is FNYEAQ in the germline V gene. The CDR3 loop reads CASSLERRGRLGNTIYF. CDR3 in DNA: TGTGCCAGCAGCTTAGAGCGGAGGGGGCGTTTGGGAAACACCATATATTTT.

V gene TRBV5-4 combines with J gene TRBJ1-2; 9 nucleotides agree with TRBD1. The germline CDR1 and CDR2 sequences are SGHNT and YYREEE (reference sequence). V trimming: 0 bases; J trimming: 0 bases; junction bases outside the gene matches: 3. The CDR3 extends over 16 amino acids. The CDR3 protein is CASSLGGQGANYGYTF. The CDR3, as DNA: TGTGCCAGCAGCTTGGGGGGACAGGGAGCTAACTATGGCTACACCTTC.

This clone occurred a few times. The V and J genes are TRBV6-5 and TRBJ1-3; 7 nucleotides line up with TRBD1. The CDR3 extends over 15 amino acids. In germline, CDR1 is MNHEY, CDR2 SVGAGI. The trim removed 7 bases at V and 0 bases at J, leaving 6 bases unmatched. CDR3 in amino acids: CASILTGNSGNTIYF. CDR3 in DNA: TGTGCCAGCATTTTGACAGGGAACTCTGGAAACACCATATATTTT.

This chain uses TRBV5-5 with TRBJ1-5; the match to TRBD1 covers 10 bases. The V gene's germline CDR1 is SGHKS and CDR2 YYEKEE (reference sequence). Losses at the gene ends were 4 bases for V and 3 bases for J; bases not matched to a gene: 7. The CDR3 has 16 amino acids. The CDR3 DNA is TGTGCCAGCAGCCCCGGGACAGGGGCACTCAATCAGCCCCAGCATTTT. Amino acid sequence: CASSPGTGALNQPQHF.

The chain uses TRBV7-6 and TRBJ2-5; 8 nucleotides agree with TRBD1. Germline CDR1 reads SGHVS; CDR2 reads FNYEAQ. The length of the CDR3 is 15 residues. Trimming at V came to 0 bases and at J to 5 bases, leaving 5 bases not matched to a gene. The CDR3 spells CASSLAPRGRETQYF. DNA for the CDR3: TGTGCCAGCAGCTTAGCCCCCAGGGGGCGGGAGACCCAGTACTTC.

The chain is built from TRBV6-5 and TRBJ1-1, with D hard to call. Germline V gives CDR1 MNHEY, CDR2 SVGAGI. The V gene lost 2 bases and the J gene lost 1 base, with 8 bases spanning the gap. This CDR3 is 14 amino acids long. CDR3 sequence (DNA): TGTGCCAGCAGTTACGCCTCCCGGAACACTGAAGCTTTCTTT. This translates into CASSYASRNTEAFF.

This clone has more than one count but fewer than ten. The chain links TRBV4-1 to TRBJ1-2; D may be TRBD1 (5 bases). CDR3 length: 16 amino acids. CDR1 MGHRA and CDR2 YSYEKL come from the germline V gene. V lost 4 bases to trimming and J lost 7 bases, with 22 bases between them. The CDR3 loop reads CASSPLGGTVLGGYTF. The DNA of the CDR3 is TGCGCCAGCAGCCCCCTTGGTGGGACGGTGCTTGGTGGCTACACCTTC.

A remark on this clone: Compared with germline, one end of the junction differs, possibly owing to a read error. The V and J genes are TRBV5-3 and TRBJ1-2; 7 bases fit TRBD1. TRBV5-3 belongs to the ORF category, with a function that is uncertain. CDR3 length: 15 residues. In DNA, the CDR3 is TGTGCCAGCAGCTCGGGACAGCGTGCAAACTATGGCTACACCTTC. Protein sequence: CASSSGQRANYGYTF.

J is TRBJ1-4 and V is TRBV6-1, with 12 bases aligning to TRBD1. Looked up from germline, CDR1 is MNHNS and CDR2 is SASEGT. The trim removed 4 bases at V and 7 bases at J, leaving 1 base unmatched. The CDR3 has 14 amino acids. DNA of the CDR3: TGTGCCAGCAGTGGGGGACAGGGGGCTGAAAAACTGTTTTTT. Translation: CASSGGQGAEKLFF.

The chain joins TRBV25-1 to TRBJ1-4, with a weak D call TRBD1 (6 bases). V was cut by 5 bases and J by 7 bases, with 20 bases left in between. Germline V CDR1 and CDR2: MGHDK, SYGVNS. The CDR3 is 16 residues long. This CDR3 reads CASSRGHPVGSEKLFF. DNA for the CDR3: TGTGCCAGCAGTCGGGGACATCCGGTCGGGTCTGAAAAACTGTTTTTT.

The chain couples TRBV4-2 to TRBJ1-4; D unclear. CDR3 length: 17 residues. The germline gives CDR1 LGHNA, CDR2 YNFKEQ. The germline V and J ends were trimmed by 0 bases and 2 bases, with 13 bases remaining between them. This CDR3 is CASSQDLSRVTNEKLFF. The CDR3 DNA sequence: TGTGCCAGCAGCCAAGACCTTTCCAGAGTGACTAATGAAAAACTGTTTTTT.

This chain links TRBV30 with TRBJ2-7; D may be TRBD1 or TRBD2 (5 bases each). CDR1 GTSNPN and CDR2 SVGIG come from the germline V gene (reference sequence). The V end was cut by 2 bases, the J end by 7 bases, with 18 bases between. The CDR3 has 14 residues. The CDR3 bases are TGTGCCTGGAGTACGCTGGATACGTGGGGGGAGCAGTACTTC. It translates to CAWSTLDTWGEQYF. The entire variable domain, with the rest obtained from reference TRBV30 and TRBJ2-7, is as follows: SQTIHQWPATLVQPVGSPLSLECTVEGTSNPNLYWYRQAAGRGLQLLFYSVGIGQISSEVPQNLSASRPQDRQFILSSKKLLLSDSGFYLCAWSTLDTWGEQYFGPGTRLTVT.

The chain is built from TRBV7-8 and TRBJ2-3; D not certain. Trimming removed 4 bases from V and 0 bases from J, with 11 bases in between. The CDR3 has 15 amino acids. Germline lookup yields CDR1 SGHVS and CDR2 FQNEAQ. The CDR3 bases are TGTGCCAGCAGCTCAAAACGGGTCAGCACAGATACGCAGTATTTT. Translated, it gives CASSSKRVSTDTQYF.

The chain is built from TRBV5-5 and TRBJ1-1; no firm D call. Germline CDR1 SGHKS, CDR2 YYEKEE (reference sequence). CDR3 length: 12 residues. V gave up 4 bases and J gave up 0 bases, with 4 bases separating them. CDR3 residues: CASSPMNTEAFF. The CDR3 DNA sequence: TGTGCCAGCAGCCCAATGAACACTGAAGCTTTCTTT.

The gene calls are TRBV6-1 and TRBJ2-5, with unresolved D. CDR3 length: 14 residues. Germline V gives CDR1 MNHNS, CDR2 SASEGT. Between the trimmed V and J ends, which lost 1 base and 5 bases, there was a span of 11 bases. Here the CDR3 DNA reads TGTGCCAGCAGTGAAGGGCCGCTCCCCGAGACCCAGTACTTC. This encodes CASSEGPLPETQYF.

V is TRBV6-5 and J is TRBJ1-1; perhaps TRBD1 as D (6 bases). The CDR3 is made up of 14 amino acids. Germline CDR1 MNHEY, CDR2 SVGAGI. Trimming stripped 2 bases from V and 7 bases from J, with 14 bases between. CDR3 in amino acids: CASSYPGTNLEAFF. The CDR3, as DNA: TGTGCCAGCAGTTACCCCGGGACAAACCTTGAAGCTTTCTTT.

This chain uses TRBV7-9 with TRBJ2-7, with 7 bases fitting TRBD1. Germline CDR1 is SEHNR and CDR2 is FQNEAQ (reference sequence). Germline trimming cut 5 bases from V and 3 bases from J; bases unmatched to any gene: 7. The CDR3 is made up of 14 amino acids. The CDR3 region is CASSPGGTGYEQYF. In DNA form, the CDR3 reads TGTGCCAGCAGCCCAGGGGGAACAGGCTACGAGCAGTACTTC.

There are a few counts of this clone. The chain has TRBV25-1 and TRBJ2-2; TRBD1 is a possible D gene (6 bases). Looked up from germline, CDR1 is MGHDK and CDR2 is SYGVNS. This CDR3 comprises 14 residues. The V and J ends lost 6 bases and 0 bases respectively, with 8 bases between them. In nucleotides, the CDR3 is TGTGCCAGCAGGGGGACAACGAACACCGGGGAGCTGTTTTTT. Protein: CASRGTTNTGELFF.

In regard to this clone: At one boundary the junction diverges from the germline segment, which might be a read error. CDR3 region: CASSDSESDTQYF. CDR3 bases: TGTGCCAGCAGCGACTCAGAGTCCGATACGCAGTATTTT. The V call is TRBV6-4, the J call TRBJ2-3; D gene unclear. The CDR3 extends over 13 amino acids. Germline-derived CDR1 and CDR2 are MRHNA and SNTAGT.

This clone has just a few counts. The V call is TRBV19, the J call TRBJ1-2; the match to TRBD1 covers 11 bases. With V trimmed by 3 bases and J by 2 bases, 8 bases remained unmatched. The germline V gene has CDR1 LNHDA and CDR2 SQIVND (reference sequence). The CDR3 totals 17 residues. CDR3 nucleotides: TGTGCCAGTAGTATTGGGGACAGGGGGTACTTAAACTATGGCTACACCTTC. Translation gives CASSIGDRGYLNYGYTF.